Sequencing of this T cell receptor beta chain was carried out in a study of cytomegalovirus exposure and HLA in healthy donors. There are 13 residues in the CDR3. Germline loops: CDR1 MDHEN, CDR2 SYDVKM. Trimming removed 7 bases from V and 6 bases from J; junction bases left unmatched: 5. Researchers ran the PCR with 60 Vbeta and 13 Jbeta primers. Clones were sequenced by immunoSEQ multiplex PCR, and TCRdb holds only the in-frame ones, with some missing. The sample consists of roughly 130,000 clones, about four fifths of them appearing once. This sequence originates from a man aged 25 to 40 in good health and CMV-seronegative. The genes are TRBV28 and TRBJ2-4; the match to TRBD1 covers 8 bases. The sequenced material came from PBMCs. This CDR3 reads CASTPQGANIQYF. CDR3 in DNA: TGTGCCAGCACCCCCCAGGGGGCAAACATTCAGTACTTC.